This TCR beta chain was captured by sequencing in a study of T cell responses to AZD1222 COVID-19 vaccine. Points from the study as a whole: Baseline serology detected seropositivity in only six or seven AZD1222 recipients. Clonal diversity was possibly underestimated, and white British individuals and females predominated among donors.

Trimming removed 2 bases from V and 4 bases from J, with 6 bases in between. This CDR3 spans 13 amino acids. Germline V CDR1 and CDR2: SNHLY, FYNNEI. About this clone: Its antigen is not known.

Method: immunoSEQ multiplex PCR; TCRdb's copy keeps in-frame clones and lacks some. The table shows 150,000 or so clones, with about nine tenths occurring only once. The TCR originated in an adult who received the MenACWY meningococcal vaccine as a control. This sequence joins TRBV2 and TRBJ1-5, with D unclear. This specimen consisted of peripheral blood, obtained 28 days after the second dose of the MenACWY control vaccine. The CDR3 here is CASSELGNQPQHF. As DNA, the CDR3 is TGTGCCAGCAGTGAATTGGGGAATCAGCCCCAGCATTTT.